This T cell receptor beta chain was found in a study of Ad26.COV2.S vaccination and SARS-CoV-2 variants. Background on the study: The vaccine Ad26.COV2.S was put into the muscle once, or twice with 56 days between.

The treatment is: some 20 received Ad26.COV2.S at low or high dose, single or two shots; about 5 received placebo; per-sample allocation not given. Sampling was done on day 63 after the first vaccine or placebo injection. Study results and limitations: The analyses of TCR breadth and depth may have understated the size of total T cell responses.

The assay was immunoSEQ multiplex PCR, and TCRdb's table has in-frame clones only and misses some. The sample yields 350,000 to 500,000 clones, about 90% seen once. Per the germline V gene, CDR1 is SEHNR and CDR2 is FQNEAQ (reference sequence). Trimming left V 4 bases short and J 5 bases short, with 14 bases between. This CDR3 contains 14 residues. Remarks on this clone: Its antigen is not identified.

The sequenced sample was peripheral blood, obtained in a trial of Ad26.COV2.S vaccine versus placebo. The receptor's source is a person between 18 and 60 years old who received the Ad26.COV2.S COVID-19 vaccine or a placebo. The chain carries TRBV7-9 and TRBJ1-2; D perhaps matches TRBD1 (5 bases). CDR3 loop: CASSSPGTVYGYTF. Here the CDR3 DNA reads TGTGCCAGCAGCTCCCCTGGGACGGTATATGGCTACACCTTC.